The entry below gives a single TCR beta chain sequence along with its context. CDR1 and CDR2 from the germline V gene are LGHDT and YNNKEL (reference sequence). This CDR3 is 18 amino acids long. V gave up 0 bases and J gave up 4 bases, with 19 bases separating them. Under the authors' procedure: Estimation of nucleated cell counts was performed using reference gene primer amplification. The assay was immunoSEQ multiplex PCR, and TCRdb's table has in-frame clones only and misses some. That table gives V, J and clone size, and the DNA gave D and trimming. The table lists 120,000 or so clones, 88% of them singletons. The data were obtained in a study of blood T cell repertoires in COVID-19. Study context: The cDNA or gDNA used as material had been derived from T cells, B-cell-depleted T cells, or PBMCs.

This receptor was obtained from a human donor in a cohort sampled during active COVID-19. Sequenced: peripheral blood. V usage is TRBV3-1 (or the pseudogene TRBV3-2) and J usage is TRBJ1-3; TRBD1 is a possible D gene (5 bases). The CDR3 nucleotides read TGTGCCAGCAGCCAAGAGCGGTTATTGCGGGGCAGGGGAAACACCATATATTTT. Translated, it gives CASSQERLLRGRGNTIYF.